This TCR beta chain was recovered during a study of cytomegalovirus exposure and HLA in healthy donors. The CDR3 has 13 residues. Trimming took off 6 bases at V and 6 bases at J, with 15 bases between the two ends. Per the germline V gene, CDR1 is WNHNN and CDR2 is SYGVQD (reference sequence). PCR involved 60 Vbeta and 13 Jbeta primers. The method was immunoSEQ multiplex PCR; TCRdb's version includes in-frame clones alone and lacks a portion of them. The table records 70,000 to 95,000 clones, around 80% of them present only once. The source material was PBMCs. This clonotype was obtained from a man aged 18 to 29 in good health and CMV-seronegative. The chain carries TRBV10-1 and TRBJ2-7; possible D gene TRBD1, 6 bases. CDR3 nucleotide sequence: TGCGCCAGCAGCCCATCCCGCAGGGGCGAGCAGTACTTC. Translating it yields CASSPSRRGEQYF.